This passage covers 3 T cell receptor beta chains from one sample sequenced in a study of T-cell memory formation after mild COVID-19. TCRdb itself ran the 5' RACE reads through MiXCR, one entry per CDR3 protein. The sample has about 210,000 distinct CDR3 sequences; roughly 10% are singletons. The material sequenced was PBMCs or a T cell subset sorted from them (not recorded which). These receptors all stem from a man aged 18 to 30 who had mild COVID-19 (a few samples of this study predate the infection). Cell type and time point are not known.

This clonotype was detected only a few times. The chain has TRBV28 and TRBJ1-3, with TRBD1 matching 7 bases. Trimming removed 7 bases from V and 0 bases from J; junction bases left unmatched: 6. CDR1 and CDR2 from the germline V gene are MDHEN and SYDVKM. The CDR3 runs to 15 residues. CDR3 nucleotides: TGTGCCAGCAATCCCGGGACAGCCTCTGGAAACACCATATATTTT. The encoded protein is CASNPGTASGNTIYF. The full variable domain, its missing parts supplied by reference TRBV28 and TRBJ1-3, is DVKVTQSSRYLVKRTGEKVFLECVQDMDHENMFWYRQDPGLGLRLIYFSYDVKMKEKGDIPEGYSVSREKKERFSLILESASTNQTSMYLCASNPGTASGNTIYFGEGSWLTVV.

This chain uses TRBV4-1 with TRBJ1-4; 10 positions match TRBD1. The trim removed 6 bases at V and 10 bases at J, leaving 11 bases unmatched. Germline V gene sequence: CDR1 MGHRA, CDR2 YSYEKL. The CDR3 loop spans 15 amino acids. The CDR3 protein is CASSSSPTGGAKLFF. CDR3 nucleotides: TGCGCCAGCAGTTCCTCCCCGACAGGGGGCGCAAAACTGTTTTTT.

This chain joins TRBV9 and TRBJ1-6; 7 bases agree with TRBD1. Losses at the gene ends were 0 bases for V and 9 bases for J; bases not matched to a gene: 12. CDR1 is SGDLS and CDR2 is YYNGEE in the germline V gene. There are 17 residues in the CDR3. CDR3 sequence reads: CASSVEVARQGSSPLHF. DNA of the CDR3: TGTGCCAGCAGCGTAGAAGTTGCCCGACAGGGTAGTTCACCCCTCCACTTT.